These 5 T cell receptor beta chains originate from one sample sequenced in a study. TCRdb redid the calling of the 5' RACE reads with MiXCR, one entry per CDR3 protein. This table has 5,000 to 6,500 distinct CDR3 sequences, under 35% appearing once. What was sequenced was memory CD4+ T cells sorted from a lymph node. Subset defined: memory CD4+ T cells, CD4+CD45RO+CD25-. These receptors were taken from a female donor with breast cancer.

V gene TRBV6-1 combines with J gene TRBJ1-1; D gene uncertain. Germline CDR1 MNHNS, CDR2 SASEGT. The CDR3 runs 13 residues. Trimming shortened V by 10 bases and J by 1 base, and 13 bases separated the two germline ends. CDR3 coding DNA: TGTGCCAACCGTATAGCAGAGAACACTGAAGCTTTCTTT. Translation: CANRIAENTEAFF.

This clonotype was counted a single time. The rearrangement joins TRBV20-1 to TRBJ2-4; 11 bases agree with TRBD2. This CDR3 region has 17 residues. V shed 8 bases and J 2 bases; nucleotides not matched to a gene: 14. Per germline, CDR1 DFQATT and CDR2 SNEGSKA (reference sequence). CDR3 nucleotide sequence: TGCAGTACAAGCCTCCCACGACTAGCGGGGACCAAAAACATTCAGTACTTC. It translates to CSTSLPRLAGTKNIQYF.

This clonotype has a count of ten or more. The rearrangement joins TRBV20-1 to TRBJ2-7; 8 bases are shared with TRBD1. V trimming: 3 bases; J trimming: 1 base; junction bases outside the gene matches: 5. CDR1 is DFQATT, CDR2 SNEGSKA, per germline (reference sequence). The CDR3 extends over 14 amino acids. For the CDR3, the DNA is TGCAGTGCTAGTGGACAGGGCTTTTCCTACGAGCAGTACTTC. Translation gives CSASGQGFSYEQYF.

This chain uses TRBV5-1 with TRBJ2-5; 10 bases line up with TRBD2. This CDR3 contains 17 residues. V lost 4 bases to trimming and J lost 4 bases; unmatched junction nucleotides: 13. Germline CDR1 SGHRS, CDR2 YFSETQ. DNA of the CDR3: TGCGCCAGCAGCCATAGCGGCACTAGCGGGAAGGGAGAGACCCAGTACTTC. Its protein product is CASSHSGTSGKGETQYF.

This clonotype was seen ten or more times. V gene TRBV7-9 combines with J gene TRBJ2-1, with 7 bases aligning to TRBD2. The CDR3 has 14 residues. Trimming cost V 4 bases and J 1 base; bases outside gene matches: 1. The germline gives CDR1 SEHNR, CDR2 FQNEAQ (reference sequence). The CDR3 region is CASSSSGSYNEQFF. The DNA of the CDR3 is TGTGCCAGCAGCTCTAGCGGATCCTACAATGAGCAGTTCTTC.